Listed here is a single TCR beta chain. The data belong to a study of T cell changes during pregnancy in multiple sclerosis. Using immunoSEQ multiplex PCR, the repertoire was profiled, and TCRdb retains in-frame clones only, with some absent. The repertoire has 88,000 or so clones, roughly 94% of them found once; the top ten carry roughly 1.4%. Germline lookup yields CDR1 SEHNR and CDR2 FQNEAQ (reference sequence). The CDR3 has 13 residues. Trimming took 5 bases from V and 2 from J, leaving 9 bases between them. The receptor was derived from a female donor with multiple sclerosis, enrolled in a pregnancy study. Specimen: peripheral blood, collected before pregnancy. This rearrangement joins TRBV7-9 to TRBJ1-2; the D is unclear. The CDR3 region is CASSPVYNYGYTF. CDR3 sequence (DNA): TGTGCCAGCAGCCCAGTTTACAACTATGGCTACACCTTC.